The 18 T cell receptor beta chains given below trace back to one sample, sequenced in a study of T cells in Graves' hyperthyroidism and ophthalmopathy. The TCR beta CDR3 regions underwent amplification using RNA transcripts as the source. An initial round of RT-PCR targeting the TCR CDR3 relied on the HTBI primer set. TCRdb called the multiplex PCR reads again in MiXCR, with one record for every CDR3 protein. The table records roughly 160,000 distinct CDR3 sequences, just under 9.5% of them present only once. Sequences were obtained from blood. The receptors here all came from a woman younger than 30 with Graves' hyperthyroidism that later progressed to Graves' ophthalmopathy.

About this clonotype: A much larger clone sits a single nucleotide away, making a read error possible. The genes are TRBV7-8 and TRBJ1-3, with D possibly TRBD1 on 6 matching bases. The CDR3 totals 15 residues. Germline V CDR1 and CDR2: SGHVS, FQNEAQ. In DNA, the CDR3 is TGTGTCAGCAGCTTAACAGGGCCCTCTGGAAACACCATATATTTT. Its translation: CVSSLTGPSGNTIYF. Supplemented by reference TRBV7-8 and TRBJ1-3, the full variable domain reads GAGVSQSPRYKVAKRGQDVALRCDPISGHVSLFWYQQALGQGPEFLTYFQNEAQLDKSGLPSDRFFAERPEGSVSTLKIQRTQQEDSAVYLCVSSLTGPSGNTIYFGEGSWLTVV.

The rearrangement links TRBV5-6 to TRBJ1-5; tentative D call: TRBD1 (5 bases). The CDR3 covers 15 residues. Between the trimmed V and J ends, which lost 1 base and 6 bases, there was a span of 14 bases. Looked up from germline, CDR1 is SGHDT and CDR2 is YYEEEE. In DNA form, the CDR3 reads TGTGCCAGCAGCTTGAGGGGCCCTTCGCGTCAGCCCCAGCATTTT. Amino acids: CASSLRGPSRQPQHF.

Here the CDR3 DNA reads TGTGCCAGTAGTATAGGCCCTAGCGGGAGGAATGAGCAGTTCTTC. It yields the protein CASSIGPSGRNEQFF. V usage is TRBV19 and J usage is TRBJ2-1; 11 nucleotides line up with TRBD2. Germline V lookup: CDR1 LNHDA, CDR2 SQIVND (reference sequence). The CDR3 runs to 15 residues. Trimming removed 1 base from V and 7 bases from J; junction bases left unmatched: 3.

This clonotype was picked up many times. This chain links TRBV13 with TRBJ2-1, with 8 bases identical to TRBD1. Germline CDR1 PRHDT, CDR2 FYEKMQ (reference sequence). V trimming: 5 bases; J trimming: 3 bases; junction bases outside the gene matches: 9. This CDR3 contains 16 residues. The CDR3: CASSPPVTGVYNEQFF. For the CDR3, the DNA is TGTGCCAGCAGCCCCCCGGTGACAGGGGTCTACAATGAGCAGTTCTTC.

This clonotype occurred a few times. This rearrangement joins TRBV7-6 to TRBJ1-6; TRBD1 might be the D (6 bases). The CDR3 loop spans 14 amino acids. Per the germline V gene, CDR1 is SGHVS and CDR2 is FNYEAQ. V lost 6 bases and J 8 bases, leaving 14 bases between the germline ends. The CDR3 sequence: CASSSTGSDSPLHF. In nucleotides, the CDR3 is TGTGCCAGCAGTTCGACAGGATCGGATTCACCCCTCCACTTT.

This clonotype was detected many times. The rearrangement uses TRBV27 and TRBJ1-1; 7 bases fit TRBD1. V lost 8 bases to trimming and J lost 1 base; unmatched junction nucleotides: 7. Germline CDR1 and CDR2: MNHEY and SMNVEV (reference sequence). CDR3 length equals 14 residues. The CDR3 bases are TGTGCCAGCGGGTCACAGGGGCCGAACACTGAAGCTTTCTTT. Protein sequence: CASGSQGPNTEAFF.

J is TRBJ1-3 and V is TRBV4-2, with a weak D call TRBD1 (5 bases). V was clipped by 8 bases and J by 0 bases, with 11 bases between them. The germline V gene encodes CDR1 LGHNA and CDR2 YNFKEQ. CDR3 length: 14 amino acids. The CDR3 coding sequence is TGTGCCAGCGGGACGGAGAGCTCTGGAAACACCATATATTTT. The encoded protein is CASGTESSGNTIYF.

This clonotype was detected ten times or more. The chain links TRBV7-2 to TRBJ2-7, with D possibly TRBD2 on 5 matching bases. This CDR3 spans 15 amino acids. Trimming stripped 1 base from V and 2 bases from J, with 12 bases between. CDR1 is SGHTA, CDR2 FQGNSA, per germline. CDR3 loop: CASSLEYGLTYEQYF. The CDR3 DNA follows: TGTGCCAGCAGCTTAGAGTATGGACTTACCTACGAGCAGTACTTC.

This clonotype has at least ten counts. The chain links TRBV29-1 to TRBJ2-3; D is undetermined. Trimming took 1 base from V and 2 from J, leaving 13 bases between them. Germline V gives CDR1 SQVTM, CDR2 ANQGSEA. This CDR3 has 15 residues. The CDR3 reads CSVEVALRNTDTQYF. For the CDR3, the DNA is TGCAGCGTTGAAGTGGCTCTAAGAAACACAGATACGCAGTATTTT.

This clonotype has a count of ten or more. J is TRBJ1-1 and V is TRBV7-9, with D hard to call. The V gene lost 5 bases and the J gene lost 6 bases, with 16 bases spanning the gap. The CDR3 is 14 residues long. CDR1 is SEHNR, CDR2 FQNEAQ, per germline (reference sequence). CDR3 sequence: CASSPRTRYAEAFF. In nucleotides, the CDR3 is TGTGCCAGCAGCCCGAGGACGCGATACGCTGAAGCTTTCTTT.

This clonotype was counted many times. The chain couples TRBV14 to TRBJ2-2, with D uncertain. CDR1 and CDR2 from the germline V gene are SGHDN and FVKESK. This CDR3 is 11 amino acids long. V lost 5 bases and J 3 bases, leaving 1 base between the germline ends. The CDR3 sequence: CASSYTGELFF. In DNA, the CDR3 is TGTGCCAGCAGCTACACCGGGGAGCTGTTTTTT.

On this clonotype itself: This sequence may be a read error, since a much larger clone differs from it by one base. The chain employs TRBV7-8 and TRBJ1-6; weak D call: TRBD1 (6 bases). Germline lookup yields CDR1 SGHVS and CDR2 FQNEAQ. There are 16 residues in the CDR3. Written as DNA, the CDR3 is TGTGCCAGCAGCTTCTCCCCGACAGGTTATAATTCACTCCTCCACTTT. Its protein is CASSFSPTGYNSLLHF.

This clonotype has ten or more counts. CDR3 sequence (DNA): TGTGCCAGCAGCTTAACGCCTAGCGGGACTAGCACAGATACGCAGTATTTT. Protein product: CASSLTPSGTSTDTQYF. This chain joins TRBV7-3 and TRBJ2-3; 9 bases fit TRBD2. This CDR3 comprises 17 residues. The germline V gene encodes CDR1 SGHTA and CDR2 FQGTGA. V was pared by 0 bases and J by 0 bases, with 4 bases of the junction left unmatched.

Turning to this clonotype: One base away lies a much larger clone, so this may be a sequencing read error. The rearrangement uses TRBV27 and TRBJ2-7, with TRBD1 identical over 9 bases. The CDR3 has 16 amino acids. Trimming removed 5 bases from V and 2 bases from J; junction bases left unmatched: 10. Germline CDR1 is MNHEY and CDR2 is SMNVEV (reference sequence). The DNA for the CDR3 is TGTGCCAGCAGTGACCCCGGACAGGGGAACCCCTACGAGCAGTACTTC. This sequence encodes CASSDPGQGNPYEQYF.

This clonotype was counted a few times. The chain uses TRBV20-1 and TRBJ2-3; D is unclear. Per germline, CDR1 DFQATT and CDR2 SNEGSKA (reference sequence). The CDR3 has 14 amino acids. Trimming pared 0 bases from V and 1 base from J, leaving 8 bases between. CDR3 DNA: TGCAGTGCTAGAGATTCCAGCGGCACAGATACGCAGTATTTT. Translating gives CSARDSSGTDTQYF.

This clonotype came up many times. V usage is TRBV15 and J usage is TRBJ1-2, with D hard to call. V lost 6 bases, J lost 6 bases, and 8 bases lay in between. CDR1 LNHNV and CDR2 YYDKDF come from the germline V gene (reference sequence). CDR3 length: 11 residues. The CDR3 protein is CATRELDGYTF. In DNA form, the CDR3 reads TGTGCCACCAGAGAGTTGGATGGCTACACCTTC.

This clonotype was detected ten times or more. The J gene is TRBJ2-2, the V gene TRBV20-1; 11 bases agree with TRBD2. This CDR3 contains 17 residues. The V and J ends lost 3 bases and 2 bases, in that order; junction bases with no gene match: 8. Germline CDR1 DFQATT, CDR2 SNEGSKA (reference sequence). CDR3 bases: TGCAGTGCTAGGGTTCCCCTAGCGGGGGGAAACACCGGGGAGCTGTTTTTT. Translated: CSARVPLAGGNTGELFF.

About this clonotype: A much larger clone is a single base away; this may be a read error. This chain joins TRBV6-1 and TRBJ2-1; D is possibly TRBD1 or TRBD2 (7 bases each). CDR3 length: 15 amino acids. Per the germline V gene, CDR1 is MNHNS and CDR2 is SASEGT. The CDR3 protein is CASSPRGGVRNGQFF. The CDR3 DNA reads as TGTGCCAGCAGCCCCAGGGGGGGGGTGCGCAATGGGCAGTTCTTC.